What follows are 20 T cell receptor beta chains derived from one specimen sequenced in a study of T cell responses to AZD1222 COVID-19 vaccine. Profiled with immunoSEQ multiplex PCR; TCRdb holds only in-frame clones, not every one. The repertoire consists of more than 140,000 clones, with approximately 88% occurring once and the leading ten covering 2.2%. The specimen comprised peripheral blood, sampled on day 0 of AZD1222 vaccination. These TCRs come from an adult in good health.

The gene calls are TRBV7-2 and TRBJ1-1, with a possible D match to TRBD1 (6 bases). Per the germline V gene, CDR1 is SGHTA and CDR2 is FQGNSA. This CDR3 spans 18 amino acids. The ends were cut back, 1 base at V and 0 bases at J, with 18 bases in the middle. The CDR3 loop is CASSLGGGARPMNTEAFF. CDR3 nucleotide sequence: TGTGCCAGCAGCTTAGGCGGGGGGGCGAGACCAATGAACACTGAAGCTTTCTTT.

The chain is built from TRBV7-2 and TRBJ2-7, with D unclear. CDR3 size: 15 residues. Germline assignment: CDR1 SGHTA and CDR2 FQGNSA. V lost 5 bases to trimming and J lost 4 bases, with 18 bases between them. CDR3 DNA sequence: TGTGCCAGCAGCCTAGATGAGTGGGGAACGTACGAGCAGTACTTC. It yields the protein CASSLDEWGTYEQYF.

V and J are TRBV5-4 and TRBJ2-1; D is perhaps TRBD1 or TRBD2 (5 bases each). The V gene lost 4 bases and the J gene lost 2 bases, with 13 bases spanning the gap. Germline values: CDR1 SGHNT, CDR2 YYREEE (reference sequence). The CDR3 contains 15 residues. CDR3 protein: CASSRPGTAYNEQFF. CDR3 DNA sequence: TGTGCCAGCAGCAGGCCCGGGACGGCCTACAATGAGCAGTTCTTC.

This chain links TRBV24-1 with TRBJ1-2; maybe TRBD1 (6 bases). Germline CDR1 reads KGHDR; CDR2 reads SFDVKD. The CDR3 has 13 residues. Trimming took off 5 bases at V and 8 bases at J, with 14 bases between the two ends. The CDR3 protein is CATSASGVGGYTF. CDR3 bases: TGTGCCACCAGTGCTTCAGGGGTCGGAGGCTACACCTTC.

This chain joins TRBV4-2 and TRBJ2-7; TRBD2 agrees at 13 bases. The ends lost 0 bases at V and 3 bases at J; junction bases unmatched: 2. This CDR3 has 16 residues. CDR1 is LGHNA, CDR2 YNFKEQ, per germline. CDR3 in amino acids: CASSQEGLAGYYEQYF. The CDR3, as DNA: TGTGCCAGCAGCCAAGAGGGACTAGCGGGGTACTACGAGCAGTACTTC.

The chain carries TRBV30 and TRBJ1-3; D might be TRBD1 (6 bases). Germline V lookup: CDR1 GTSNPN, CDR2 SVGIG (reference sequence). The CDR3 totals 13 residues. Trimming removed 8 bases at V and 0 bases at J, with 11 bases between. This CDR3 reads CAGGGPSGNTIYF. CDR3 DNA: TGTGCCGGTGGGGGGCCCTCTGGAAACACCATATATTTT.

The chain links TRBV7-3 to TRBJ2-7; 9 bases match TRBD1. The V segment lost 4 bases and the J segment 3 bases; nucleotides outside the gene matches: 1. Germline V gene sequence: CDR1 SGHTA, CDR2 FQGTGA. The CDR3 has 13 amino acids. The CDR3 DNA reads TGTGCCAGCAGCTCGACAGGGGGCTACGAGCAGTACTTC. This sequence encodes CASSSTGGYEQYF.

The chain has TRBV7-6 and TRBJ2-1; D unclear. There are 15 residues in the CDR3. V was shortened by 1 base and J by 3 bases, with 10 bases between the two germline ends. CDR1 and CDR2 from the germline V gene are SGHVS and FNYEAQ. In DNA form, the CDR3 reads TGTGCCAGCAGCTTAGGGCAGTGGGACTACAATGAGCAGTTCTTC. Translation gives CASSLGQWDYNEQFF.

This rearrangement joins TRBV13 to TRBJ1-1; 10 bases are a match to TRBD1. The CDR3 extends over 16 amino acids. The ends lost 6 bases at V and 7 bases at J; junction bases unmatched: 14. The V gene's germline CDR1 is PRHDT and CDR2 FYEKMQ (reference sequence). Written as DNA, the CDR3 is TGTGCCAGCAGTTTCTCATCAGACAGGGGGCTGGTTGAAGCTTTCTTT. This codes for CASSFSSDRGLVEAFF.

The rearrangement links TRBV2 to TRBJ1-6; unclear D gene. V was pared by 3 bases and J by 9 bases, with 0 bases between. The CDR3 is made up of 10 amino acids. CDR1 is SNHLY, CDR2 FYNNEI, per germline. CDR3 loop: CASSDSPLHF. The CDR3 DNA follows: TGTGCCAGCAGTGATTCACCCCTCCACTTT.

The chain combines TRBV6-1 with TRBJ2-7, with a possible D match to TRBD1 (6 bases). The length of the CDR3 is 12 residues. Trimming removed 3 bases at V and 5 bases at J, with 8 bases between. In germline, CDR1 is MNHNS, CDR2 SASEGT. As DNA, the CDR3 is TGTGCCAGCAGTGACCCAGGGGACGAGCAGTACTTC. Amino acid sequence: CASSDPGDEQYF.

V usage is TRBV11-2 and J usage is TRBJ1-2, with D perhaps matching TRBD1 (6 bases). The length of the CDR3 is 14 residues. V gave up 3 bases and J gave up 8 bases, with 16 bases separating them. The germline gives CDR1 SGHAT, CDR2 FQNNGV. CDR3 nucleotide sequence: TGTGCCAGCAGCTTGTCTGACAGGCAGGGCGGCTACACCTTC. Translation: CASSLSDRQGGYTF.

This rearrangement joins TRBV6-1 to TRBJ2-4; 7 positions match TRBD1. V lost 2 bases, J lost 0 bases, and 4 bases stayed unmatched. CDR3 length: 16 amino acids. Per the germline V gene, CDR1 is MNHNS and CDR2 is SASEGT. The CDR3 loop is CASSETGARAKNIQYF. For the CDR3, the DNA is TGTGCCAGCAGTGAAACAGGGGCTAGAGCCAAAAACATTCAGTACTTC.

The J gene is TRBJ1-3, the V gene TRBV9; 7 bases are shared with TRBD1. In germline, CDR1 is SGDLS, CDR2 YYNGEE. The J segment lost 0 bases and the V segment lost 0 bases, leaving 3 bases of the junction unmatched. This CDR3 has 16 residues. The CDR3 loop reads CASSVGGTVSGNTIYF. In nucleotides, the CDR3 is TGTGCCAGCAGCGTAGGAGGGACAGTCTCTGGAAACACCATATATTTT.

The chain is built from TRBV18 and TRBJ2-2; D tentatively reads TRBD1 or TRBD2 (6 bases each). Germline lookup yields CDR1 KGHSH and CDR2 LQKENI. The CDR3 has 17 residues. Trimming cost V 1 base and J 1 base, with 13 bases left between them. The CDR3 DNA reads as TGTGCCAGCTCACCACGGGGGGCGGCGCTGAACACCGGGGAGCTGTTTTTT. Translating it yields CASSPRGAALNTGELFF.

In its sample, this clone was seen a few times. The chain joins TRBV4-1 to TRBJ2-5; D may be TRBD1 or TRBD2 (6 bases each). Deletions cut 0 bases from V and 5 bases from J, with 13 bases between. Per the germline V gene, CDR1 is MGHRA and CDR2 is YSYEKL. This CDR3 region has 15 residues. CDR3 coding DNA: TGCGCCAGCAGCCAAGACCCGGGGGCGTGGGAGACCCAGTACTTC. This sequence encodes CASSQDPGAWETQYF.

This clone was recorded at least ten times. One end of the junction does not line up with germline, which may come from a read error. This chain links TRBV7-7 with TRBJ2-3; a possible D gene is TRBD2 (6 bases). Germline CDR1 SSHAT, CDR2 FNYEAQ (reference sequence). The CDR3 contains 13 residues. The CDR3 region has the DNA TGTGCTAGCAGCAGGGACTTTCGGGATACGCAGTATTTT. Amino acid sequence: CASSRDFRDTQYF.

V is TRBV5-1 and J is TRBJ1-2; tentatively, D is TRBD1 (5 bases). CDR3 length: 13 amino acids. Germline V gene sequence: CDR1 SGHRS, CDR2 YFSETQ. Trimming took 5 bases from V and 0 from J, leaving 8 bases between them. The CDR3 sequence: CASREGTNYGYTF. As DNA, the CDR3 is TGCGCCAGCAGGGAGGGGACTAACTATGGCTACACCTTC.

The chain couples TRBV19 to TRBJ1-2; 10 positions agree with TRBD1. The CDR3 runs to 16 residues. The germline V gene encodes CDR1 LNHDA and CDR2 SQIVND (reference sequence). After removal of 7 bases from V and 2 bases from J, the junction contained 10 bases not matched to a gene. CDR3 sequence reads: CASNSPGTGDNYGYTF. For the CDR3, the DNA is TGTGCCAGTAACAGTCCCGGGACAGGGGACAACTATGGCTACACCTTC.

This clone was picked up many times. The chain is built from TRBV21-1 and TRBJ2-7; no check of the table's D call, TRBD2, against the DNA was made. TRBV21-1 is listed as a pseudogene. This CDR3 is 14 amino acids long. The CDR3 loop is CASSKEREGYEQYF. CDR3 sequence (DNA): TGTGCCAGCAGCAAAGAGCGGGAGGGATACGAGCAGTACTTC.